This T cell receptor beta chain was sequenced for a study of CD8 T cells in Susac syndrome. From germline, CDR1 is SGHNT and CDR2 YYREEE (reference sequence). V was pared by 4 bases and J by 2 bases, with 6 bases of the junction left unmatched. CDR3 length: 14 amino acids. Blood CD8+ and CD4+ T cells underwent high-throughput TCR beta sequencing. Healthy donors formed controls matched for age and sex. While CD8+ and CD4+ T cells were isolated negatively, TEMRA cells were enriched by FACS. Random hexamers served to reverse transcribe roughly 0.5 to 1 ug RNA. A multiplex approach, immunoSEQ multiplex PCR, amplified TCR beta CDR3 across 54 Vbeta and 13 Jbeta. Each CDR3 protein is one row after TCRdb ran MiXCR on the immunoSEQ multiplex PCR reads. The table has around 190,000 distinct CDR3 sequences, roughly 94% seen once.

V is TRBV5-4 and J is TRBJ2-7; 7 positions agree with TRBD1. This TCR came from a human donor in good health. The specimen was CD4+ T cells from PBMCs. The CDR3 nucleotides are TGTGCCAGCAGCACCACGACAGGGACCTACGAGCAGTACTTC. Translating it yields CASSTTTGTYEQYF.